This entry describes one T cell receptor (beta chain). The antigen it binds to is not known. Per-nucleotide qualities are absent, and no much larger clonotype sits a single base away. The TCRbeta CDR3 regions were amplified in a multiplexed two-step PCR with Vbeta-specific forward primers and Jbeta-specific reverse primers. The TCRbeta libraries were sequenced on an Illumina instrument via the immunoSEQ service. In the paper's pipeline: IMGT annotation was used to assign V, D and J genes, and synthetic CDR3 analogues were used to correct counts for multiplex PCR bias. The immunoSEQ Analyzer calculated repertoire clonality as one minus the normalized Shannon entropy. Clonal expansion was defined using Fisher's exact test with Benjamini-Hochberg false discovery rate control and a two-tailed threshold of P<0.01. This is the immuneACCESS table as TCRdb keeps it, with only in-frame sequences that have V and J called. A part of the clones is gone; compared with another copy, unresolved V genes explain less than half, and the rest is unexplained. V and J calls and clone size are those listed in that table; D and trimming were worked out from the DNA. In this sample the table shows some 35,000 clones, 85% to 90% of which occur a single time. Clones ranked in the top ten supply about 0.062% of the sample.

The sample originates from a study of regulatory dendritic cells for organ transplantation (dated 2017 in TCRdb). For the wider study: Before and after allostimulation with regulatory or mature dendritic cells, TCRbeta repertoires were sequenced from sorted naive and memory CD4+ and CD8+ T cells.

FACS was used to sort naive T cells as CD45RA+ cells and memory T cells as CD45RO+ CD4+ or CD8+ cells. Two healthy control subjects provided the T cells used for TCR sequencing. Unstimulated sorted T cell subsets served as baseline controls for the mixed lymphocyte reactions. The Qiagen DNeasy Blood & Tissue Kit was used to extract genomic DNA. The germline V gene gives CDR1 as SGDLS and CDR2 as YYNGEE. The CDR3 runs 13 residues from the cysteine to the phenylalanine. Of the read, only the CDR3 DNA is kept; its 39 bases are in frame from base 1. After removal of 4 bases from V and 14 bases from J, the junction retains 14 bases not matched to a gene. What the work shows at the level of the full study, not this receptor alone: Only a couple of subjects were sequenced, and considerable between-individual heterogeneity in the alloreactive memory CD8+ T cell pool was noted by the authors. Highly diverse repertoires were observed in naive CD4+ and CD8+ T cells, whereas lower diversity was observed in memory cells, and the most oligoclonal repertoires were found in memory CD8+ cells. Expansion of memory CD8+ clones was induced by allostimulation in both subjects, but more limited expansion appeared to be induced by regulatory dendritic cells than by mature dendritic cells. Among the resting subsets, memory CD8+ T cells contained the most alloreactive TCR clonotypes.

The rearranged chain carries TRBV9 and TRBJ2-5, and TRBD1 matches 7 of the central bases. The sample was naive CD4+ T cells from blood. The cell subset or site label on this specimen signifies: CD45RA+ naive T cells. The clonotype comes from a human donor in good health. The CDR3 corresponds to CASSPGGSERIYF. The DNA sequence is TGTGCCAGCAGCCCAGGGGGTAGCGAGAGGATTTACTTC. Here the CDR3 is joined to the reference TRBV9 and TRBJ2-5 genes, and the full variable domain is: DSGVTQTPKHLITATGQRVTLRCSPRSGDLSVYWYQQSLDQGLQFLIQYYNGEERAKGNILERFSAQQFPDLHSELNLSSLELGDSALYFCASSPGGSERIYFGPGTRLLVL.